These T cell receptor beta chains were read from a single sample in a study of blood T cell repertoires in COVID-19. TCRdb's copy holds only in-frame clones and misses some; the assay was immunoSEQ multiplex PCR. Found here are roughly 150,000 clones, approximately 79% of them singletons; the top ten hold 15% to 20%. The sequenced sample was PBMCs or T cells enriched from blood (not recorded which). The receptors shown here come from a woman in her 70s in a cohort exposed to, infected with or recovered from COVID-19 (not recorded which). Each CDR3 is given with its conserved first and last residue. A D gene is named only where the DNA matches it firmly. The size field is filled for only some rows; it gives once, few, many or a size class.

size,J,V,D,CDR3,DNA
once,TRBJ2-5,TRBV6-5,TRBD2,CASSTSGMGETQYF,TGTGCCAGCAGTACTAGCGGGATGGGGGAGACCCAGTACTTC
-,TRBJ2-7,TRBV3-1/TRBV3-2,TRBD1,CASSRRRDRNYEQYF,TGTGCCAGCAGCCGGCGTCGGGACAGAAACTACGAGCAGTACTTC
-,TRBJ2-7,TRBV6-5,-,CASGLEASYEQYF,TGTGCCAGCGGACTGGAGGCATCCTACGAGCAGTACTTC
-,TRBJ2-3,TRBV11-2,-,CASRIQRRSTALIDTQYF,TGTGCCAGCAGAATTCAGAGGAGGAGTACAGCTTTAATAGATACGCAGTATTTT
-,TRBJ2-1,TRBV28,TRBD1,CASSSGQVSYNEQFF,TGTGCCAGCAGTTCCGGACAGGTATCCTACAATGAGCAGTTCTTC
-,TRBJ2-7,TRBV7-8,TRBD2,CASSLRTSGSYEQYF,TGTGCCAGCAGCCTACGGACTAGCGGTTCCTACGAGCAGTACTTC
once,TRBJ1-6,TRBV5-4,TRBD1,CASSVTGQGMSPLHF,TGTGCCAGCAGTGTGACGGGACAGGGAATGTCACCCCTCCACTTT
-,TRBJ2-7,TRBV20-1,-,CSARASYEQYF,TGCAGTGCCAGGGCCTCCTACGAGCAGTACTTC
-,TRBJ2-1,TRBV18,-,CASSPSGPFSYNEQFF,TGTGCCAGCTCACCAAGCGGGCCATTCTCCTACAATGAGCAGTTCTTC
-,TRBJ2-7,TRBV6-5,-,CASSYSRHPGGYEQYF,TGTGCCAGCAGTTACTCGAGACACCCCGGGGGCTACGAGCAGTACTTC
-,TRBJ1-1,TRBV5-4,TRBD1,CASSKGQRNTEAFF,TGTGCCAGCAGCAAGGGACAGAGAAACACTGAAGCTTTCTTT
few,TRBJ2-7,TRBV2,TRBD1,CASSDRDEQYF,TGTGCCAGCAGCGACAGGGACGAGCAGTACTTC
-,TRBJ2-7,TRBV5-4,TRBD1,CASSQDRLVDYEQYF,TGTGCCAGCAGCCAGGACAGGTTGGTTGACTACGAGCAGTACTTC
-,TRBJ2-5,TRBV24-1,TRBD1,CATSESDRGGLCNF,TGTGCCACCAGTGAATCTGACAGGGGTGGGCTCTGTAACTTC
-,TRBJ1-2,TRBV29-1,-,CSVARDTNNYGYTF,TGCAGCGTGGCCCGGGACACCAATAACTATGGCTACACCTTC
-,TRBJ1-2,TRBV3-1/TRBV3-2,TRBD1,CASSQEDRSYYGYTF,TGTGCCAGCAGCCAAGAGGACAGGTCGTACTATGGCTACACCTTC